This TCR beta chain originates from a study of CD8 T cells in ankylosing spondylitis. This clonotype has more than one count but fewer than ten. Its specificity is not known. Study-wide findings and caveats: Reports of some motif variants in reactive arthritis synovial fluid and blood predate this one. Characteristic, it appeared, of ankylosing spondylitis blood was a TCR beta motif of about eight highly homologous variants. Disease-associated clones were CD8+ and fairly uncommon in peripheral blood. From matched ankylosing spondylitis synovial fluid, disease-linked clones were reportedly recovered at significantly enriched levels.

TCR beta libraries were made by quantitative 5'-RACE with molecular barcodes. MiXCR was run by TCRdb on the 5' RACE reads, yielding one entry per CDR3 protein. The sample consists of a few hundred thousand distinct CDR3 sequences, more than 9.5% of them appearing once. The sample taken for sequencing was blood, either unsorted or a sorted T cell fraction (not recorded which). The source of this sequence is a male donor with ankylosing spondylitis.

CDR3: CASSLHSGQTNTEAFF. The CDR3 DNA follows: TGTGCCAGCAGCCTCCATTCTGGACAGACGAACACTGAAGCTTTCTTT. J is TRBJ1-1 and V is TRBV11-2, with D maybe TRBD1 (6 bases). The germline CDR1 and CDR2 sequences are SGHAT and FQNNGV. The CDR3 loop spans 16 amino acids. Trimming stripped 5 bases from V and 1 base from J, with 17 bases between.